What follows are 32 T cell receptor beta chains derived from one specimen sequenced in a study of blood T cell repertoires in COVID-19. Clones were read by immunoSEQ multiplex PCR, and TCRdb kept only the in-frame ones, dropping some. The sample holds about 130,000 clones; 65% to 90% are singletons and the top ten take 27%. The material sequenced was peripheral blood. These receptors came from an elderly woman with acute or convalescent COVID-19.

The V gene is TRBV7-8, the J gene TRBJ1-1, with 7 bases lining up with TRBD1. The CDR3 contains 14 residues. Germline assignment: CDR1 SGHVS and CDR2 FQNEAQ. V trimming: 5 bases; J trimming: 2 bases; junction bases outside the gene matches: 5. The CDR3 region is CASSPGDSNTEAFF. Written as DNA, the CDR3 is TGTGCCAGCAGCCCCGGGGACAGTAACACTGAAGCTTTCTTT. The full variable domain, rest sourced from reference TRBV7-8 and TRBJ1-1, is GAGVSQSPRYKVAKRGQDVALRCDPISGHVSLFWYQQALGQGPEFLTYFQNEAQLDKSGLPSDRFFAERPEGSVSTLKIQRTQQEDSAVYLCASSPGDSNTEAFFGQGTRLTVV.

The rearrangement joins TRBV5-3 to TRBJ2-7; D not certain. TRBV5-3 is an open reading frame, and its role is uncertain. CDR3 length equals 13 residues. The V end was cut by 2 bases, the J end by 2 bases, with 8 bases between. The CDR3, as DNA: TGTGCCAGAAGCTTTAAACAGCCCTACGAGCAGTACGTC. Residues: CARSFKQPYEQYV.

The chain recombines TRBV6-5 with TRBJ1-2; unclear D gene. The CDR3 contains 15 residues. V gave up 7 bases and J gave up 3 bases, with 18 bases separating them. Germline assignment: CDR1 MNHEY and CDR2 SVGAGI. The CDR3 is CASTLGGLDYYGYTF. In nucleotides, the CDR3 is TGTGCCAGCACCCTGGGTGGGTTAGACTACTATGGCTACACCTTC.

The V call is TRBV27, the J call TRBJ2-4, with D perhaps TRBD1 (6 bases). This CDR3 comprises 15 residues. V lost 6 bases and J 0 bases, leaving 12 bases between the germline ends. Germline V lookup: CDR1 MNHEY, CDR2 SMNVEV (reference sequence). DNA for the CDR3: TGTGCCAGCAGCCCCGGACAGCTAGCCAAAAACATTCAGTACTTC. This translates into CASSPGQLAKNIQYF.

The genes are TRBV11-2 and TRBJ2-5; D is perhaps TRBD1 (6 bases). Germline V lookup: CDR1 SGHAT, CDR2 FQNNGV. The CDR3 spans 15 residues. Trimming removed 4 bases from V and 3 bases from J, with 15 bases in between. The CDR3 here is CASSSTIRTEETQYF. The DNA for the CDR3 is TGTGCCAGCAGCTCCACCATTAGGACAGAAGAGACCCAGTACTTC.

The chain has TRBV19 and TRBJ1-1; no firm D call. This CDR3 has 17 amino acids. Per the germline V gene, CDR1 is LNHDA and CDR2 is SQIVND (reference sequence). The V end was cut by 11 bases, the J end by 1 base, with 26 bases between. The CDR3 DNA reads TGTGCCGCCCAAGAGGTGGGGATGAGACGGGGGAACACTGAAGCTTTCTTT. Translated: CAAQEVGMRRGNTEAFF.

This clone showed up just once. This chain connects TRBV7-3 to TRBJ1-1; tentative D call: TRBD1 (6 bases). The CDR3 runs to 13 residues. V shed 6 bases and J shed 4 bases, with 12 bases lying between them. Germline CDR1 reads SGHTA; CDR2 reads FQGTGA. The CDR3 sequence is CASSQQGRTEAFF. CDR3 DNA sequence: TGTGCCAGCAGTCAACAGGGACGCACTGAAGCTTTCTTT.

This clone has a handful of counts. In nucleotides, the CDR3 is TGTGCCAGCAGTTACTCCGCAGGGGGCAGCACAGATACGCAGTATTTT. Translating gives CASSYSAGGSTDTQYF. This chain links TRBV6-2 or TRBV6-3 with TRBJ2-3; 8 bases are shared with TRBD1. CDR1 MNHEY and CDR2 SVGEGT come from the germline V gene. The CDR3 has 16 amino acids. Unmatched junction bases numbered 2, after V lost 0 bases and J lost 0 bases.

The rearrangement uses TRBV6-5 and TRBJ1-6; 7 nucleotides align to TRBD1. CDR3 size: 15 residues. V gave up 5 bases and J gave up 4 bases; unmatched junction bases: 5. Looked up from germline, CDR1 is MNHEY and CDR2 is SVGAGI. CDR3 sequence (DNA): TGTGCCAGCAGTCTAGGGGGCTCTTATAATTCACCCCTCCACTTT. It encodes CASSLGGSYNSPLHF.

The chain uses TRBV25-1 and TRBJ1-4; D unresolved. The ends were cut back, 6 bases at V and 3 bases at J, with 5 bases in the middle. The germline CDR1 and CDR2 sequences are MGHDK and SYGVNS. The CDR3 totals 12 residues. The DNA of the CDR3 is TGTGCCAGCAGAGCGGCTAATGAAAAACTGTTTTTT. Translating gives CASRAANEKLFF.

The chain uses TRBV14 and TRBJ1-1, with 7 bases lining up with TRBD1. Trimming took 4 bases from V and 1 from J; bases not matched to a gene: 0. Germline V gives CDR1 SGHDN, CDR2 FVKESK. There are 13 residues in the CDR3. CDR3 region: CASSRDRNTEAFF. The CDR3 DNA reads as TGTGCCAGCAGCCGGGACAGGAACACTGAAGCTTTCTTT.

This rearrangement joins TRBV6-4 to TRBJ1-2; the D gene is possibly TRBD1 (6 bases). CDR3 length equals 13 residues. V was trimmed by 6 bases and J by 8 bases, leaving 16 bases between them. Germline V gene sequence: CDR1 MRHNA, CDR2 SNTAGT. As DNA, the CDR3 is TGTGCCAGCAGCCAGGGGAGTTCCTGGGGCTACACCTTC. This encodes CASSQGSSWGYTF.

This rearrangement joins TRBV2 to TRBJ1-4; TRBD1 matches 8 bases. V dropped 7 bases and J dropped 0; count of bases not matched to a gene: 7. The CDR3 extends over 16 amino acids. Germline CDR1 SNHLY, CDR2 FYNNEI. The DNA for the CDR3 is TGTGCCAGCATCCGGGACAGGCGTGCAACTAATGAAAAACTGTTTTTT. Translated, it gives CASIRDRRATNEKLFF.

Details on this clone: The sample holds other DNA sequences that translate to the same CDR3. As DNA, the CDR3 is TGTGCCAGCAGTTACTCCCCCAGAGGGAACTCACCCCTCCACTTT. Its translation is CASSYSPRGNSPLHF. The chain has TRBV6-5 and TRBJ1-6; D is ambiguous. The V gene's germline CDR1 is MNHEY and CDR2 SVGAGI. The CDR3 is 15 amino acids. The V gene lost 0 bases and the J gene lost 10 bases, with 13 bases spanning the gap.

The chain uses TRBV19 and TRBJ1-1; D gene unclear. The V gene lost 3 bases and the J gene lost 1 base, with 9 bases spanning the gap. Germline V gives CDR1 LNHDA, CDR2 SQIVND (reference sequence). The CDR3 runs 14 residues. CDR3 sequence reads: CASSIWTRNTEAFF. The CDR3 DNA reads TGTGCCAGTAGTATCTGGACTAGGAACACTGAAGCTTTCTTT. Full variable domain (outside the CDR3, taken from reference TRBV19 and TRBJ1-1): DGGITQSPKYLFRKEGQNVTLSCEQNLNHDAMYWYRQDPGQGLRLIYYSQIVNDFQKGDIAEGYSVSREKKESFPLTVTSAQKNPTAFYLCASSIWTRNTEAFFGQGTRLTVV.

This clone was recorded only once. This sequence joins TRBV5-1 and TRBJ2-1, with TRBD1 matching over 10 bases. V lost 4 bases, J lost 8 bases, and 12 bases stayed unmatched. Germline V gene sequence: CDR1 SGHRS, CDR2 YFSETQ. The CDR3 totals 16 residues. The CDR3: CASSMGQGPGSDEQFF. Written as DNA, the CDR3 is TGCGCCAGCAGCATGGGACAGGGGCCCGGGTCGGATGAGCAGTTCTTC.

This rearrangement joins TRBV5-5 to TRBJ2-7; 12 bases map to TRBD1. Unmatched junction bases numbered 2, after V lost 1 base and J lost 3 bases. The CDR3 runs 15 residues. From germline, CDR1 is SGHKS and CDR2 YYEKEE (reference sequence). The CDR3 sequence: CASSLRDRGRYEQYV. Here the CDR3 DNA reads TGTGCCAGCAGCTTGAGGGACAGGGGGCGCTACGAGCAGTACGTC.

V gene TRBV6-2 or TRBV6-3 combines with J gene TRBJ2-1; 7 bases line up with TRBD1. The CDR3 runs to 15 residues. V shed 2 bases, J shed 7 bases, and the junction held 8 bases outside the gene matches. The V gene's germline CDR1 is MNHEY and CDR2 SVGEGT. CDR3 bases: TGTGCCAGCAGTTACACCCGGACAGGCCAAAATGAGCAGTTCTTC. Encoded protein: CASSYTRTGQNEQFF.

The chain recombines TRBV3-1 (or the pseudogene TRBV3-2) with TRBJ2-1; TRBD2 agrees at 8 bases. Per germline, CDR1 LGHDT and CDR2 YNNKEL (reference sequence). V was clipped by 4 bases and J by 4 bases; unmatched bases: 9. This CDR3 has 16 amino acids. This CDR3 is CASSPRGSGVYNEQFF. As DNA, the CDR3 is TGTGCCAGCAGCCCCCGTGGTAGCGGGGTGTACAATGAGCAGTTCTTC.

The rearrangement uses TRBV21-1 and TRBJ2-2; whether TRBD2, the table's D call, matches the DNA was not checked. TRBV21-1 has pseudogene status. This CDR3 contains 15 residues. In DNA form, the CDR3 reads TGTGCCAGCAGCAGAGGCAAAACGAACACCGGGGAGCTGTTTTTT. Its protein is CASSRGKTNTGELFF.

The rearrangement joins TRBV9 to TRBJ1-4; 8 nucleotides agree with TRBD1. This CDR3 comprises 17 residues. Trimming removed 4 bases from V and 8 bases from J; junction bases left unmatched: 16. Germline V gene lookup returns CDR1 SGDLS and CDR2 YYNGEE. The CDR3, as DNA: TGTGCCAGCAGCCTCGGGACAGGACAAAAGGCCTTGGAAAAACTGTTTTTT. Its translation is CASSLGTGQKALEKLFF.

On this clone itself: One junction end disagrees with the germline gene, perhaps due to a read error. The chain uses TRBV6-1 and TRBJ1-4; D unresolved. Germline V CDR1 and CDR2: MNHNS, SASEGT. The length of the CDR3 is 12 residues. The CDR3 DNA sequence: TGTGCCAGCCGTGATTATAATGAAAAACTGTTTTTT. It specifies CASRDYNEKLFF.

The chain carries TRBV19 and TRBJ1-2; D not resolved. V was trimmed by 2 bases and J by 8 bases, leaving 18 bases between them. The germline CDR1 and CDR2 sequences are LNHDA and SQIVND (reference sequence). The CDR3 is 15 amino acids. The CDR3 sequence is CASSISWSSRGGYTF. DNA for the CDR3: TGTGCCAGTAGTATAAGCTGGAGCTCTCGCGGGGGCTACACCTTC.

This clone was recorded once. The chain has TRBV7-9 and TRBJ1-1; 10 bases map to TRBD1. With V trimmed by 1 base and J by 10 bases, 0 bases remained unmatched. The CDR3 contains 12 residues. CDR1 and CDR2 from the germline V gene are SEHNR and FQNEAQ (reference sequence). CDR3 protein: CASSLGTGGAFF. The DNA of the CDR3 is TGTGCCAGCAGCTTAGGGACAGGGGGAGCTTTCTTT.

The chain carries TRBV5-4 and TRBJ2-5, with 8 bases fitting TRBD2. V shed 3 bases and J 4 bases; nucleotides not matched to a gene: 8. Germline assignment: CDR1 SGHNT and CDR2 YYREEE (reference sequence). The CDR3 is 15 residues long. The CDR3 nucleotides are TGTGCCAGCAGCTCCTCGGGGGGGGGAAGAGAGACCCAGTACTTC. Its protein product is CASSSSGGGRETQYF.

The rearrangement links TRBV11-2 to TRBJ2-5; 7 bases line up with TRBD1. The junction had 12 bases not matched to a gene; V was cut back by 0 bases and J by 5 bases. From germline, CDR1 is SGHAT and CDR2 FQNNGV. The CDR3 length is 17 residues. This CDR3 reads CASSLDRGGAPLETQYF. CDR3 sequence (DNA): TGTGCCAGCAGCTTAGATAGAGGGGGCGCACCATTGGAGACCCAGTACTTC. The entire variable domain, with the rest obtained from reference TRBV11-2 and TRBJ2-5, is as follows: EAGVAQSPRYKIIEKRQSVAFWCNPISGHATLYWYQQILGQGPKLLIQFQNNGVVDDSQLPKDRFSAERLKGVDSTLKIQPAKLEDSAVYLCASSLDRGGAPLETQYFGPGTRLLVL.

The rearrangement uses TRBV2 and TRBJ1-2; D is ambiguous. Germline V CDR1 and CDR2: SNHLY, FYNNEI. V was cut by 7 bases and J by 4 bases, with 19 bases left in between. The length of the CDR3 is 15 residues. The CDR3 coding sequence is TGTGCCAGCATCAGAGGACTTCAGACGACCTATGGCTACACCTTC. It specifies CASIRGLQTTYGYTF.

This clone was observed a few times. CDR3 bases: TGTGCCAGCAGCCCCGGGACAGGGTCCCGAGGGCAGTACTTC. As protein: CASSPGTGSRGQYF. V usage is TRBV7-9 and J usage is TRBJ2-7; 9 nucleotides align to TRBD1. In germline, CDR1 is SEHNR, CDR2 FQNEAQ (reference sequence). The CDR3 is 14 residues long. The trim removed 5 bases at V and 9 bases at J, leaving 11 bases unmatched.

J is TRBJ1-2 and V is TRBV19; 9 bases are shared with TRBD1. Germline V gene sequence: CDR1 LNHDA, CDR2 SQIVND (reference sequence). V dropped 5 bases and J dropped 5; count of bases not matched to a gene: 3. The CDR3 is 13 amino acids. The CDR3, as DNA: TGTGCCAGTAGTCGGGACAGGGAATATGGCTACACCTTC. This sequence encodes CASSRDREYGYTF. The full variable domain, with the rest looked up from reference TRBV19 and TRBJ1-2, is DGGITQSPKYLFRKEGQNVTLSCEQNLNHDAMYWYRQDPGQGLRLIYYSQIVNDFQKGDIAEGYSVSREKKESFPLTVTSAQKNPTAFYLCASSRDREYGYTFGSGTRLTVV.

The V call is TRBV18, the J call TRBJ1-2; 7 nucleotides align to TRBD1. The CDR3 totals 14 residues. With V trimmed by 6 bases and J by 7 bases, 11 bases remained unmatched. Per germline, CDR1 KGHSH and CDR2 LQKENI. This CDR3 is CASSPTGKDAGYTF. The CDR3 nucleotides are TGTGCCAGCTCTCCGACAGGGAAGGATGCTGGCTACACCTTC.

This chain joins TRBV7-8 and TRBJ1-1; a possible D gene is TRBD1 (5 bases). Germline CDR1 is SGHVS and CDR2 is FQNEAQ. CDR3 length: 13 residues. With 3 bases removed from V and 1 base from J, the gap between germline ends came to 6 bases. The CDR3 here is CASSLTANTEAFF. The CDR3 DNA reads TGTGCCAGCAGCTTGACAGCGAACACTGAAGCTTTCTTT.

In DNA form, the CDR3 reads TGTGCCAGCAGTTTCGGAGGGAACGGCTACACCTTC. As protein: CASSFGGNGYTF. The chain couples TRBV12-3 or TRBV12-4 to TRBJ1-2, with D hard to call. The ends were cut back, 3 bases at V and 8 bases at J, with 10 bases in the middle. There are 12 residues in the CDR3.